These 24 T cell receptor beta chains were sequenced from one sample in a study of cytotoxic CD8 clonotypes in ibrutinib-treated CLL. The data were produced by immunoSEQ multiplex PCR, yet TCRdb's version contains in-frame clones alone and is incomplete. This repertoire shows 300,000 to 400,000 clones, 60% to 80% found once; its top ten account for 6.3%. The sample here was PBMCs, taken after 36 months of ibrutinib treatment. These receptors originate from a human donor with chronic lymphocytic leukemia.

This rearrangement joins TRBV4-1 to TRBJ1-6, with 10 bases identical to TRBD1. Germline V CDR1 and CDR2: MGHRA, YSYEKL. Trimming removed 0 bases from V and 6 bases from J; junction bases left unmatched: 2. This CDR3 has 16 amino acids. CDR3 loop: CASSQEGQGLNSPLHF. CDR3 coding DNA: TGCGCCAGCAGCCAAGAGGGACAGGGGCTTAATTCACCCCTCCACTTT.

The sample holds a few counts of this clone. This rearrangement joins TRBV6-1 to TRBJ2-5, with D perhaps matching TRBD1 or TRBD2 (6 bases each). Germline assignment: CDR1 MNHNS and CDR2 SASEGT. The V and J ends lost 8 bases and 2 bases respectively, with 18 bases between them. The CDR3 contains 15 residues. In DNA, the CDR3 is TGTGCCAGCGGGAGGAGGGGGGCGGAACAAGAGACCCAGTACTTC. Residues: CASGRRGAEQETQYF.

This clone has more than one count but fewer than ten. The rearrangement links TRBV6-1 to TRBJ2-5; D is perhaps TRBD2 (6 bases). The CDR3 contains 15 residues. Trimming pared 1 base from V and 4 bases from J, leaving 13 bases between. The germline CDR1 and CDR2 sequences are MNHNS and SASEGT. The CDR3 sequence is CASSEGGRRGETQYF. The CDR3 DNA reads TGTGCCAGCAGTGAAGGCGGCAGGAGGGGAGAGACCCAGTACTTC.

On this clone itself: This sample includes further DNA sequences coding for the same CDR3. This chain joins TRBV5-1 and TRBJ2-3, with D unclear. This CDR3 is built from 12 residues. Germline CDR1 reads SGHRS; CDR2 reads YFSETQ. V was trimmed by 2 bases and J by 3 bases, leaving 4 bases between them. CDR3: CASSLSTDTQYF. The DNA for the CDR3 is TGCGCCAGCAGCTTAAGTACAGATACGCAGTATTTT.

The chain employs TRBV7-8 and TRBJ2-7; 8 bases match TRBD2. This CDR3 region has 16 residues. The germline gives CDR1 SGHVS, CDR2 FQNEAQ. Trimming cost V 5 bases and J 3 bases; bases outside gene matches: 12. The CDR3 bases are TGTGCCAGCAGCCGGAAGGCGGCGGGAGGCGTCTACGAGCAGTACTTC. This translates into CASSRKAAGGVYEQYF.

This rearrangement joins TRBV18 to TRBJ2-1; 10 nucleotides agree with TRBD2. Per germline, CDR1 KGHSH and CDR2 LQKENI. Trimming took 1 base from V and 4 from J; bases not matched to a gene: 7. The length of the CDR3 is 17 residues. The CDR3: CASSPQFLAGGYNEQFF. The CDR3 region has the DNA TGTGCCAGCTCACCACAGTTTTTAGCGGGAGGTTACAATGAGCAGTTCTTC.

The CDR3 coding sequence is TGTGCCAGCAGCTTAGTGGTGGGACTAGGGGTAGGCAATGAGCAGTTCTTC. It encodes CASSLVVGLGVGNEQFF. V and J are TRBV11-2 and TRBJ2-1; 8 positions agree with TRBD2. V lost 1 base and J lost 6; bases outside the gene matches: 11. CDR3 length equals 17 residues. The germline CDR1 and CDR2 sequences are SGHAT and FQNNGV. The entire variable domain, with the rest obtained from reference TRBV11-2 and TRBJ2-1, is as follows: EAGVAQSPRYKIIEKRQSVAFWCNPISGHATLYWYQQILGQGPKLLIQFQNNGVVDDSQLPKDRFSAERLKGVDSTLKIQPAKLEDSAVYLCASSLVVGLGVGNEQFFGPGTRLTVL.

The V call is TRBV5-6, the J call TRBJ1-3, with D unresolved. V lost 2 bases, J lost 0 bases, and 15 bases lay in between. Germline CDR1 reads SGHDT; CDR2 reads YYEEEE. The CDR3 has 17 amino acids. This chain's CDR3 is CASSLYRPELSGNTIYF. The CDR3 nucleotides are TGTGCCAGCAGCTTATATAGGCCGGAACTCTCTGGAAACACCATATATTTT.

The chain couples TRBV6-6 to TRBJ2-1, with 12 nucleotides matching TRBD2. The length of the CDR3 is 16 residues. The V segment lost 3 bases and the J segment 7 bases; nucleotides outside the gene matches: 7. Germline V CDR1 and CDR2: MNHNY, SVGAGI (reference sequence). Here the CDR3 reads CASSYRRLAGGNEQFF. CDR3 in DNA: TGTGCCAGCAGTTATAGGCGTCTAGCGGGAGGGAATGAGCAGTTCTTC.

This chain links TRBV4-1 with TRBJ1-5; D perhaps matches TRBD1 (6 bases). V lost 2 bases, J lost 7 bases, and 15 bases lay in between. Germline lookup yields CDR1 MGHRA and CDR2 YSYEKL. The CDR3 contains 15 residues. The CDR3 protein is CASSQRGGGLQPQHF. Here the CDR3 DNA reads TGCGCCAGCAGCCAACGCGGAGGGGGGCTCCAGCCCCAGCATTTT.

This clone was observed a handful of times. The chain carries TRBV13 and TRBJ2-2; D unclear. V was shortened by 7 bases and J by 6 bases, with 12 bases between the two germline ends. CDR1 is PRHDT and CDR2 is FYEKMQ in the germline V gene (reference sequence). The CDR3 runs to 13 residues. CDR3 sequence reads: CASTSSRSGELFF. CDR3 DNA sequence: TGTGCCAGCACATCCTCTAGGTCCGGGGAGCTGTTTTTT.

There are a few counts of this clone. The J gene is TRBJ2-7, the V gene TRBV6-5; TRBD2 matches at 13 bases. This CDR3 comprises 14 residues. J lost 3 bases, V lost 6 bases, and 2 bases had no gene match. Looked up from germline, CDR1 is MNHEY and CDR2 is SVGAGI. The CDR3 bases are TGTGCCAGCAGGGGACTAGCGGGACTCTACGAGCAGTACTTC. Translation gives CASRGLAGLYEQYF.

Only a few counts were recorded for this clone. The chain employs TRBV7-3 and TRBJ2-6, with D possibly TRBD1 on 6 matching bases. Per the germline V gene, CDR1 is SGHTA and CDR2 is FQGTGA. Trimming removed 6 bases from V and 2 bases from J, with 11 bases in between. The CDR3 runs to 15 residues. This CDR3 is CASSLAGAGANVLTF. As DNA, the CDR3 is TGTGCCAGCAGTCTAGCAGGGGCTGGGGCCAACGTCCTGACTTTC.

The chain uses TRBV19 and TRBJ2-1; TRBD2 matches at 7 bases. The CDR3 is 14 amino acids. Trimming removed 5 bases from V and 8 bases from J; junction bases left unmatched: 9. The germline V gene has CDR1 LNHDA and CDR2 SQIVND (reference sequence). CDR3 sequence reads: CASSLAAGYHEQFF. The CDR3 DNA reads as TGTGCCAGTAGTCTAGCGGCGGGATACCATGAGCAGTTCTTC.

V is TRBV11-3 and J is TRBJ2-3; D might be TRBD1 (6 bases). This CDR3 has 14 amino acids. Trimming left V 5 bases short and J 1 base short, with 10 bases between. Germline V gene sequence: CDR1 SGHNT, CDR2 YENEEA. This CDR3 reads CASSTRGGTDTQYF. The CDR3 DNA follows: TGTGCCAGCAGCACCAGGGGCGGCACAGATACGCAGTATTTT. Full variable domain (missing parts from reference TRBV11-3 and TRBJ2-3): EAGVVQSPRYKIIEKKQPVAFWCNPISGHNTLYWYLQNLGQGPELLIRYENEEAVDDSQLPKDRFSAERLKGVDSTLKIQPAELGDSAVYLCASSTRGGTDTQYFGPGTRLTVL.

The CDR3 here is CASSIAGNEQYF. The DNA of the CDR3 is TGTGCCAGTAGTATCGCTGGGAACGAGCAGTACTTC. The chain recombines TRBV19 with TRBJ2-7; no definite D call. The V end lost 3 bases, the J end lost 5 bases, and 8 bases lay between the germline ends. Germline lookup yields CDR1 LNHDA and CDR2 SQIVND (reference sequence). The CDR3 is made up of 12 amino acids. The variable domain in full, completed from reference TRBV19 and TRBJ2-7, reads DGGITQSPKYLFRKEGQNVTLSCEQNLNHDAMYWYRQDPGQGLRLIYYSQIVNDFQKGDIAEGYSVSREKKESFPLTVTSAQKNPTAFYLCASSIAGNEQYFGPGTRLTVT.

This clone was observed a handful of times. The chain joins TRBV2 to TRBJ1-2; D might be TRBD1 (5 bases). The germline V gene encodes CDR1 SNHLY and CDR2 FYNNEI. The V and J ends lost 6 bases and 1 base respectively, with 12 bases between them. The CDR3 has 14 amino acids. The CDR3 spells CASRPTEYNYGYTF. In DNA form, the CDR3 reads TGTGCCAGCAGGCCGACAGAATATAACTATGGCTACACCTTC.

In nucleotides, the CDR3 is TGTGCCAGTAGTATTTGGACCCCCAGCGGGAGCTCCTACGAGCAGTACTTC. Its protein product is CASSIWTPSGSSYEQYF. The chain is built from TRBV19 and TRBJ2-7; 8 bases align to TRBD2. The V gene's germline CDR1 is LNHDA and CDR2 SQIVND (reference sequence). Trimming took 3 bases from V and 0 from J; bases not matched to a gene: 10. CDR3 length: 17 residues.

The chain recombines TRBV5-5 with TRBJ2-5; D possibly corresponds to TRBD2 (5 bases). Germline CDR1 and CDR2: SGHKS and YYEKEE (reference sequence). The CDR3 covers 13 residues. Trimming removed 4 bases at V and 8 bases at J, with 15 bases between. Here the CDR3 reads CASSLDGVLTQYF. The CDR3 nucleotides read TGTGCCAGCAGCCTGGACGGGGTGCTTACCCAGTACTTC.

The chain carries TRBV7-9 and TRBJ2-2; possible D gene TRBD2, 5 bases. V lost 1 base to trimming and J lost 5 bases, with 17 bases between them. The CDR3 loop spans 17 amino acids. Germline V gene lookup returns CDR1 SEHNR and CDR2 FQNEAQ (reference sequence). The CDR3 reads CASSLGMTGRGTGELFF. The CDR3 DNA is TGTGCCAGCAGCTTAGGGATGACGGGAAGAGGGACCGGGGAGCTGTTTTTT.

V usage is TRBV28 and J usage is TRBJ2-7; possibly TRBD1 or TRBD2 for D (5 bases each). CDR1 is MDHEN and CDR2 is SYDVKM in the germline V gene. V was trimmed by 2 bases and J by 4 bases, leaving 12 bases between them. CDR3 size: 14 residues. CDR3 loop: CASSLGGSTYEQYF. The CDR3 DNA reads TGTGCCAGCAGTTTAGGGGGATCTACTTACGAGCAGTACTTC.

V and J are TRBV2 and TRBJ1-2, with D tentatively TRBD1 (5 bases). This CDR3 region has 16 residues. The germline V gene encodes CDR1 SNHLY and CDR2 FYNNEI. Deletions cut 2 bases from V and 7 bases from J, with 20 bases between. The CDR3 protein is CASSELEQAILVGYTF. As DNA, the CDR3 is TGTGCCAGCAGTGAATTGGAACAGGCCATTTTGGTTGGCTACACCTTC.

This clone turned up a few times. The gene calls are TRBV4-2 and TRBJ1-1; 9 bases align to TRBD1. This CDR3 comprises 14 residues. Germline V CDR1 and CDR2: LGHNA, YNFKEQ. V trimming: 5 bases; J trimming: 5 bases; junction bases outside the gene matches: 6. CDR3 protein: CASSTGQGDTEAFF. DNA of the CDR3: TGTGCCAGCAGCACGGGACAGGGTGATACTGAAGCTTTCTTT.

V usage is TRBV10-3 and J usage is TRBJ2-7; 10 bases agree with TRBD2. CDR3 length: 15 amino acids. CDR1 ENHRY and CDR2 SYGVKD come from the germline V gene. The ends lost 6 bases at V and 0 bases at J; junction bases unmatched: 5. CDR3 bases: TGTGCCATCAGCCAGACTAGCGGGCCCTCCTACGAGCAGTACTTC. The encoded protein is CAISQTSGPSYEQYF.